Sequencing of this TCR beta chain was carried out in a study of OX40 agonist ivuxolimab in advanced cancers. For the study in its entirety: The costimulatory receptor OX40 (CD134) was targeted by ivuxolimab, a fully human IgG2 agonistic monoclonal antibody. Intravenous ivuxolimab was administered to patients every 2 weeks at six dose levels: 0.01, 0.1, 0.3, 1.5, 3 and 10 mg/kg. Among the roughly 52 dose-escalation patients, around 20 had hepatocellular carcinoma, approximately 15 melanoma, 9 renal cell carcinoma and 9 head and neck cancer. In the dose-escalation cohort, roughly four fifths of patients were male, and the mean age was about 55 years, with a range of about 23 to 90. Patients were allowed to have had prior anti-PD-1, anti-PD-L1 or anti-CTLA-4 therapy, and approximately 37% of the dose-escalation patients had been treated with checkpoint inhibitors. Partial responses occurred in three dose-escalation patients, of whom one had hepatocellular carcinoma and two had cutaneous melanoma. Peripheral TCRbeta sequencing was intended to test whether TCR sequence diversity was altered and clonal T-cell expansion was caused by ivuxolimab. The paper covers the monotherapy dose-escalation part of the phase I ivuxolimab trial, which included N ≈ 50 patients. Study-wide conclusions, independent of this receptor: Which antigens the clonally expanded peripheral T cells were specific for was not determined. In the 0.1-3.0 mg/kg groups, partial responders were among the patients with the lowest normalized peripheral clonal expansion, particularly in CD8+ T cells. At doses from 0.1 to 3.0 mg/kg, clonal expansion was seen in both CD4+ and CD8+ blood T cells between baseline and week 6. After ivuxolimab, more expanded clones were found on average in CD8+ T cells than in CD4+ T cells. Low levels of normalized T-cell clonal expansion were also seen in some patients who did not respond.

To sequence the TCRbeta CDR3 region, genomic DNA was isolated from the sorted cells. TCRbeta CDR3 regions were sequenced using the immunoSEQ Assay. In TCRdb, the immuneACCESS table is reduced to in-frame sequences with V and J assigned. These tables do not hold every clone; where another copy was compared, an unresolved V gene accounts for under half, and the others remain unexplained. The sample table lists 90,000 to 100,000 clones, about 96% of them with a count of one. The ten most abundant clones make up around 2.2% of the sample. CDR3 length: 11 amino acids, cysteine to phenylalanine. Only the CDR3 part of the read is kept: 33 bases, read in frame from the first base. V and J lose 4 bases and 10 bases, and a span of 11 bases separates them. The germline V gene (reference sequence) gives CDR1 as GTSNPN and CDR2 as SVGIG. Note on this clone: The antigen it binds to is not known. No much larger clone exists at a distance of one base, and base qualities are not known.

Patients with autoimmune disease history or receiving systemic immunosuppression were excluded from the trial. In every dose cohort, peripheral blood was drawn for TCR sequencing at baseline, cycle 4 day 1, and cycle 7 day 1. Samples were obtained from an open-label, multicenter, first-in-human phase I dose-escalation trial of ivuxolimab. Adults with locally advanced or metastatic head and neck squamous cell, hepatocellular, melanoma or renal cell carcinoma were enrolled in the trial. CD4+ and CD8+ T cells were sorted separately from peripheral blood before TCR sequencing. The TCR sequence derives from an adult with an advanced solid tumor such as melanoma, head and neck, liver or kidney cancer. Sequencing was performed on CD4+ or CD8+ T cells sorted from blood, taken in a trial of the OX40 agonist ivuxolimab. The rearranged segments are TRBV30 and TRBJ2-1; no D segment can be confidently identified. The CDR3 sequence is CAWNLGQEQFF. The nucleotides are TGTGCCTGGAATCTAGGCCAGGAGCAGTTCTTC.